Listed below are T cell receptor beta chains from one sample, sequenced in a study of Graves' ophthalmopathy and Graves' hyperthyroidism. TCRdb passed the multiplex PCR reads through MiXCR, listing each CDR3 protein once. Here the sample spans about 210,000 distinct CDR3 sequences, around 28% being singletons. The sequencing sample was made of peripheral blood. These receptors were taken from a man aged 50 or older with Graves' ophthalmopathy. CDR3s include the opening cysteine and the closing phenylalanine or tryptophan. The D gene is left open where the match is weak. For some rows the clone size is stated as once, few or many, or as a class when expanded; others skip it.

v_call,clone_size,d_call,j_call,cdr3_aa,cdr3_nt
TRBV6-2/TRBV6-3,NA,NA,TRBJ2-3,CASSENQGDGADTQYF,TGTGCCAGCAGTGAGAATCAGGGAGATGGGGCAGATACGCAGTATTTT
TRBV6-5,many,TRBD1,TRBJ2-7,CASSPGQVYEQYF,TGTGCCAGCAGTCCGGGACAGGTCTACGAGCAGTACTTC
TRBV6-1,many,TRBD1,TRBJ1-2,CASSGAGTVYGYTF,TGTGCCAGCAGTGGCGCCGGGACAGTCTATGGCTACACCTTC
TRBV29-1,many,NA,TRBJ1-2,CSVGEGGLNYGYTF,TGCAGCGTTGGGGAGGGGGGACTCAACTATGGCTACACCTTC
TRBV6-5,NA,NA,TRBJ2-7,CASSYTGPGSYEQYF,TGTGCCAGCAGTTACACCGGCCCGGGCTCCTACGAGCAGTACTTC
TRBV29-1,once,TRBD2,TRBJ2-7,CSVEDAGTSGVNTPPYEQYF,TGCAGCGTTGAAGATGCCGGGACTAGCGGGGTGAACACACCTCCCTACGAGCAGTACTTC
TRBV10-1,many,NA,TRBJ2-2,CASSEGDTGELLF,TGCGCCAGCAGTGAAGGGGACACCGGGGAGCTGCTTTTT
TRBV15,NA,TRBD2,TRBJ2-5,CATSRDLPPSGQETQYF,TGTGCCACCAGCAGAGATCTGCCCCCTAGCGGACAAGAGACCCAGTACTTC
TRBV4-3,many,TRBD1,TRBJ1-2,CASSQARTGYGYTF,TGCGCCAGCAGCCAAGCCAGGACAGGGTATGGCTACACCTTC
TRBV12-3/TRBV12-4,many,NA,TRBJ2-7,CASSLSGREQYF,TGTGCCAGCAGTTTATCGGGACGCGAGCAGTACTTC
TRBV6-1,many,NA,TRBJ2-4,CASLVFDRQNIQYF,TGTGCCAGCCTTGTATTCGACAGACAAAACATTCAGTACTTC
TRBV29-1,many,TRBD2,TRBJ2-2,CSVEADGAEGLAENTGELFF,TGCAGCGTTGAAGCGGACGGGGCGGAAGGACTAGCGGAAAACACCGGGGAGCTGTTTTTT
TRBV6-1,few,NA,TRBJ1-2,CASSRDPTYGYTF,TGTGCCAGCAGCCGTGACCCTACCTATGGCTACACCTTC
TRBV10-2,many,NA,TRBJ2-7,CASSHNLEQYF,TGCGCCAGCAGTCACAATCTCGAGCAGTACTTC
TRBV29-1,many,NA,TRBJ2-7,CSVLLLMGSYEQYF,TGCAGCGTTCTCCTTTTAATGGGCTCCTACGAGCAGTACTTC
TRBV7-2,many,NA,TRBJ1-2,CASSLGSEYGYTF,TGTGCCAGCAGCTTAGGGTCGGAGTATGGCTACACCTTC
TRBV28,NA,TRBD1,TRBJ1-1,CASRIDRGGTEAFF,TGTGCCAGCAGAATAGACAGGGGGGGAACTGAAGCTTTCTTT